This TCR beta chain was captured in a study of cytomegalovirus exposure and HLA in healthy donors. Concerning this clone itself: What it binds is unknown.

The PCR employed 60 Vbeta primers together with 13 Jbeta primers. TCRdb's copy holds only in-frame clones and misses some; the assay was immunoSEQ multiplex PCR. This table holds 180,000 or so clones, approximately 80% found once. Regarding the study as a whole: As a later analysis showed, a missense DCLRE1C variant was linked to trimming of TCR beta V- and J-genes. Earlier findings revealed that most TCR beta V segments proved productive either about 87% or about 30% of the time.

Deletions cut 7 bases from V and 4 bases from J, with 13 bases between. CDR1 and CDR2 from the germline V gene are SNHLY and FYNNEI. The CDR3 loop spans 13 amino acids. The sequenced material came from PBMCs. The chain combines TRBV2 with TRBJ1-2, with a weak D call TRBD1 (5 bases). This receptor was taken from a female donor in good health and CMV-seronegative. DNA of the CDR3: TGTGCCAGCATTATCGACAGTGTCTATGGCTACACCTTC. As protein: CASIIDSVYGYTF.